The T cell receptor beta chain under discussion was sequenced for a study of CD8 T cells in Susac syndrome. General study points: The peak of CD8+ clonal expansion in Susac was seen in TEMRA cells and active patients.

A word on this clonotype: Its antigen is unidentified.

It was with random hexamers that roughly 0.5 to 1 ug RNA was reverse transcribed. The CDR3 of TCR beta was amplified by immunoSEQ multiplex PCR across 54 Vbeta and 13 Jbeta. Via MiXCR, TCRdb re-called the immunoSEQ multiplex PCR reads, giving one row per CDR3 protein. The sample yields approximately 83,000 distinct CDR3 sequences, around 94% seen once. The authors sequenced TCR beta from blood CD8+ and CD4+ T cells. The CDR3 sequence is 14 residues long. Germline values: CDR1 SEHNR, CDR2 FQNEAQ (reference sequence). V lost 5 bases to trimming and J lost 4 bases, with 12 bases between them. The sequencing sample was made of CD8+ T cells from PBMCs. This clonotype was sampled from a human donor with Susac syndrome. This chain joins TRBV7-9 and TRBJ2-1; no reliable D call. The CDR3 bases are TGTGCCAGCAGCCTAAGTCTAACTTACAATGAGCAGTTCTTC. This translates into CASSLSLTYNEQFF.